Each of the 21 T cell receptor beta chains below was sequenced from the same sample in a study of low-dose radiotherapy and immunotherapy resistance in tumors. With TRAV- and TRBV-specific primers, first-strand cDNA was made, covering the alpha and beta chains. Amplification, which lasted 20 to 25 PCR cycles, used a constant-region primer and V-primer adapter to amplify TCRs. MiXCR, applied by TCRdb to the reads, yields one record per CDR3 protein. The table includes more than 85,000 distinct CDR3 sequences, just under 9.5% detected once. Time point reported: before trial treatment. The sequences come from PBMCs, collected before treatment. The receptors come from a male donor with prostate cancer.

At least ten counts were recorded for this clonotype. V and J are TRBV2 and TRBJ2-3; possibly TRBD2 for D (5 bases). The germline CDR1 and CDR2 sequences are SNHLY and FYNNEI. V was pared by 5 bases and J by 4 bases, with 19 bases between. CDR3 length equals 16 residues. The CDR3 coding sequence is TGTGCCAGCAGTACCCAAGGTTGGGAGCGTCCAGATACGCAGTATTTT. This encodes CASSTQGWERPDTQYF. Variable domain in full (rest from reference TRBV2 and TRBJ2-3): EPEVTQTPSHQVTQMGQEVILRCVPISNHLYFYWYRQILGQKVEFLVSFYNNEISEKSEIFDDQFSVERPDGSNFTLKIRSTKLEDSAMYFCASSTQGWERPDTQYFGPGTRLTVL.

Ten or more counts support this clonotype. CDR3 protein: CASSIGTPSSGANVLTF. The CDR3 DNA reads TGTGCCAGTAGTATCGGGACTCCCAGCTCTGGGGCCAACGTCCTGACTTTC. This chain uses TRBV19 with TRBJ2-6, with D perhaps matching TRBD2 (6 bases). Deletions cut 3 bases from V and 0 bases from J, with 12 bases between. Germline lookup yields CDR1 LNHDA and CDR2 SQIVND (reference sequence). The CDR3 runs 17 residues.

This clonotype occurred many times. This chain connects TRBV7-2 to TRBJ2-3; tentatively, D is TRBD1 (6 bases). This CDR3 region has 14 residues. V was cut by 5 bases and J by 1 base, with 10 bases left in between. CDR1 SGHTA and CDR2 FQGNSA come from the germline V gene. CDR3 DNA: TGTGCCAGCAGCGCACAGGGAGGCACAGATACGCAGTATTTT. It is translated as CASSAQGGTDTQYF.

The chain recombines TRBV13 with TRBJ2-3, with 16 bases matching TRBD2. Germline V CDR1 and CDR2: PRHDT, FYEKMQ (reference sequence). The CDR3 contains 19 residues. V lost 5 bases and J lost 1; bases outside the gene matches: 9. CDR3 loop: CASSGGTSGRGSGTDTQYF. CDR3 nucleotide sequence: TGTGCCAGCAGCGGGGGGACTAGCGGGAGGGGGTCTGGCACAGATACGCAGTATTTT. Supplemented by reference TRBV13 and TRBJ2-3, the full variable domain reads AAGVIQSPRHLIKEKRETATLKCYPIPRHDTVYWYQQGPGQDPQFLISFYEKMQSDKGSIPDRFSAQQFSDYHSELNMSSLELGDSALYFCASSGGTSGRGSGTDTQYFGPGTRLTVL.

This clonotype occurred many times. This chain connects TRBV19 to TRBJ2-2; a weak D match, TRBD1 (7 bases). The ends were cut back, 3 bases at V and 7 bases at J, with 12 bases in the middle. The CDR3 is 14 residues long. Per the germline V gene, CDR1 is LNHDA and CDR2 is SQIVND (reference sequence). CDR3 residues: CASSIGRGDGELFF. CDR3 in DNA: TGTGCCAGTAGTATCGGCAGGGGGGACGGGGAGCTGTTTTTT.

In this sample, this clonotype turned up many times. V is TRBV6-5 and J is TRBJ2-1; 10 positions agree with TRBD2. CDR3 length: 14 residues. The ends lost 6 bases at V and 3 bases at J; junction bases unmatched: 2. Germline CDR1 reads MNHEY; CDR2 reads SVGAGI. CDR3 sequence: CASRSSGSYNEQFF. CDR3 nucleotides: TGTGCCAGCAGGTCTAGCGGGAGCTACAATGAGCAGTTCTTC.

This clonotype was picked up many times. The rearrangement uses TRBV20-1 and TRBJ2-1, with 8 bases fitting TRBD2. CDR1 and CDR2 from the germline V gene are DFQATT and SNEGSKA (reference sequence). Trimming removed 8 bases from V and 0 bases from J; junction bases left unmatched: 9. CDR3 length equals 15 residues. The CDR3 reads CSTKPAGVSYNEQFF. In DNA, the CDR3 is TGCAGTACGAAGCCAGCGGGAGTCTCCTACAATGAGCAGTTCTTC.

This clonotype was counted ten times or more. The gene calls are TRBV7-9 and TRBJ1-5; D possibly corresponds to TRBD1 (6 bases). CDR3 length equals 15 residues. Germline CDR1 is SEHNR and CDR2 is FQNEAQ (reference sequence). Trimming took 2 bases from V and 0 from J, leaving 8 bases between them. The CDR3 loop is CASSLTGNSNQPQHF. CDR3 in DNA: TGTGCCAGCAGCTTAACAGGGAATAGCAATCAGCCCCAGCATTTT.

This clonotype was observed at least ten times. The CDR3 sequence: CASSQDPQRGMGYEQYF. The CDR3 bases are TGCGCCAGCAGCCAAGATCCCCAGCGGGGGATGGGTTACGAGCAGTACTTC. The genes are TRBV4-3 and TRBJ2-7; 8 bases are shared with TRBD2. This CDR3 is built from 17 residues. Per the germline V gene, CDR1 is LGHNA and CDR2 is YSLEER. J was trimmed by 4 bases and V by 0 bases; bases with no gene match: 11.

A note on this clonotype: Since a far larger clone is one base different, this is likely a read error. The rearrangement joins TRBV5-3 to TRBJ1-5; 9 bases align to TRBD1. TRBV5-3 is filed as an ORF, its function uncertain. CDR3 length: 16 amino acids. CDR3 sequence: CASRRPGDRVNKPQHF. For the CDR3, the DNA is TGTGCCAGCAGACGCCCGGGGGACAGGGTCAATAAGCCCCAGCATTTT.

This clonotype showed up many times. The genes are TRBV29-1 and TRBJ2-1; D not certain. Trimming shortened V by 1 base and J by 9 bases, and 7 bases separated the two germline ends. CDR1 and CDR2 (germline): SQVTM, ANQGSEA. The CDR3 consists of 11 residues. For the CDR3, the DNA is TGCAGCGTTGAAGTCACCGTTGAGCAGTTCTTC. Its translation: CSVEVTVEQFF.

This clonotype was observed many times. The chain links TRBV29-1 to TRBJ2-5, with 7 bases matching TRBD2. Germline V gene sequence: CDR1 SQVTM, CDR2 ANQGSEA. V lost 1 base and J lost 5; bases outside the gene matches: 7. The length of the CDR3 is 14 residues. The CDR3 sequence: CSVEGGLEQETQYF. The CDR3 region has the DNA TGCAGCGTTGAAGGCGGACTAGAGCAGGAGACCCAGTACTTC.

This clonotype was detected many times. V is TRBV6-2 or TRBV6-3 and J is TRBJ2-5, with TRBD1 identical over 9 bases. Losses at the gene ends were 5 bases for V and 1 base for J; bases not matched to a gene: 14. CDR3 length equals 18 residues. Germline CDR1 is MNHEY and CDR2 is SVGEGT. The CDR3 region is CASSRPGTGIGRQETQYF. CDR3 sequence (DNA): TGTGCCAGCAGTCGTCCCGGGACAGGGATTGGTCGCCAAGAGACCCAGTACTTC.

In this sample, this clonotype turned up many times. V gene TRBV7-9 combines with J gene TRBJ1-2; D possibly corresponds to TRBD1 (5 bases). Germline V gene sequence: CDR1 SEHNR, CDR2 FQNEAQ (reference sequence). Trimming stripped 5 bases from V and 2 bases from J, with 15 bases between. The CDR3 has 15 residues. The CDR3 here is CASSTDRNWNYGYTF. In nucleotides, the CDR3 is TGTGCCAGCAGCACAGACAGAAACTGGAACTATGGCTACACCTTC.

This clonotype was observed at least ten times. This chain links TRBV15 with TRBJ2-6; maybe TRBD2 (5 bases). CDR1 and CDR2 from the germline V gene are LNHNV and YYDKDF (reference sequence). The CDR3 is 17 amino acids. V was clipped by 4 bases and J by 0 bases, with 13 bases between them. Here the CDR3 DNA reads TGTGCCACCAGCAAAAGCGGCGGATTCTCTGGGGCCAACGTCCTGACTTTC. It codes for CATSKSGGFSGANVLTF.

This clonotype has ten or more counts. The chain has TRBV6-5 and TRBJ2-1; 9 bases agree with TRBD2. The V segment lost 0 bases and the J segment 7 bases; nucleotides outside the gene matches: 7. The germline gives CDR1 MNHEY, CDR2 SVGAGI. The CDR3 extends over 16 amino acids. The CDR3 reads CASSYSPSGMRNEQFF. The DNA for the CDR3 is TGTGCCAGCAGTTACTCTCCTAGCGGGATGAGAAATGAGCAGTTCTTC.

The chain is built from TRBV25-1 and TRBJ1-6, with TRBD1 matching 7 bases. Germline CDR1 reads MGHDK; CDR2 reads SYGVNS. The CDR3 has 15 amino acids. Unmatched junction bases numbered 5, after V lost 3 bases and J lost 6 bases. CDR3: CASSEDRSLNSPLHF. In DNA form, the CDR3 reads TGTGCCAGCAGTGAGGACAGGAGCCTTAATTCACCCCTCCACTTT.

V gene TRBV7-3 combines with J gene TRBJ2-1; TRBD2 aligns across 7 bases. The length of the CDR3 is 14 residues. Germline lookup yields CDR1 SGHTA and CDR2 FQGTGA. V shed 4 bases, J shed 9 bases, and the junction held 9 bases outside the gene matches. This CDR3 reads CASSSQTSFGEQFF. CDR3 in DNA: TGTGCCAGCAGCTCTCAGACTAGCTTCGGTGAGCAGTTCTTC.

This chain links TRBV28 with TRBJ2-3; TRBD2 matches at 7 bases. The ends lost 4 bases at V and 1 base at J; junction bases unmatched: 11. Germline assignment: CDR1 MDHEN and CDR2 SYDVKM. This CDR3 comprises 17 residues. CDR3 nucleotide sequence: TGTGCCAGCAGTTCCACACGAAGCGGGACCCGCACAGATACGCAGTATTTT. Translated: CASSSTRSGTRTDTQYF.

This clonotype came up many times. This sequence joins TRBV29-1 and TRBJ2-5; 11 bases map to TRBD1. Germline-derived CDR1 and CDR2 are SQVTM and ANQGSEA. The length of the CDR3 is 14 residues. V shed 3 bases, J shed 4 bases, and the junction held 4 bases outside the gene matches. The CDR3 region has the DNA TGCAGCGTTGAGGGGGACAGGGGGAGAGAGACCCAGTACTTC. This encodes CSVEGDRGRETQYF.

Worth noting for this clonotype: A far larger clone is one nucleotide away, so this likely arose from a read error. The gene calls are TRBV6-2 or TRBV6-3 and TRBJ2-1; 9 bases are shared with TRBD2. The germline V gene encodes CDR1 MNHEY and CDR2 SVGEGT. The CDR3 runs to 16 residues. The CDR3 bases are TGTGCCATCAGTGAGTCCGGGGCTAGCGGGGCCAATGAGCAGATCTTC. As protein: CAISESGASGANEQIF.